The sequence of this T cell receptor beta chain was determined in a study of cytomegalovirus exposure and HLA in healthy donors. General study findings and limits: It is likely that the observed cluster of highly shared sequence variants was a sequencing artifact.

This clone occurred a few times. What it binds is unknown. Looked up from germline, CDR1 is SGHNT and CDR2 is YENEEA. Trimming stripped 4 bases from V and 5 bases from J, with 12 bases between. The CDR3 is 14 amino acids. 13 Jbeta primers and 60 Vbeta primers were used for the PCR. The table came from immunoSEQ multiplex PCR; TCRdb's copy has only in-frame clones and leaves some out. The top ten hold around 7% of the sample, which has approximately 150,000 clones, around 72% seen once. The chain employs TRBV11-3 and TRBJ2-1; D perhaps matches TRBD2 (5 bases). The origin of this receptor is a woman aged 40 to 50 in good health and CMV-seropositive. The sequencing input was PBMCs. The CDR3 DNA sequence: TGTGCCAGCAGCTCCCTCCGGGGAGACAATGAGCAGTTCTTC. Protein: CASSSLRGDNEQFF.